Sequencing of this T cell receptor (beta chain) was carried out in a study of T cell responses to AZD1222 COVID-19 vaccine. The V end lost 0 bases, the J end lost 2 bases, and 12 bases lay between the germline ends. Germline CDR1 reads SGDLS; CDR2 reads YYNGEE. The CDR3 spans 16 residues. With respect to this clone: Its antigen is undetermined.

Findings and limits, study-wide: Spike-specific TCRs gained breadth and depth after people received two AZD1222 doses. Repertoires were sampled only after the peak T cell response.

Produced via immunoSEQ multiplex PCR; TCRdb's table is partial and in-frame only. This repertoire shows roughly 85,000 clones, 90% found once; its top ten account for about 3.1%. The source is an adult who received the AZD1222 COVID-19 vaccine. J is TRBJ1-3 and V is TRBV9; D is perhaps TRBD1 (6 bases). The source was peripheral blood, collected 28 days after the second AZD1222 dose. CDR3 region: CASSVDGDTTGNTIYF. CDR3 coding DNA: TGTGCCAGCAGCGTAGACGGGGACACGACTGGAAACACCATATATTTT.